This record concerns one TCR beta chain sequence. This record comes from a study of blood T cell repertoires in COVID-19. Generated by immunoSEQ multiplex PCR, the TCRdb table keeps only in-frame clones and is missing some. The sample has approximately 200,000 clones, 65% to 85% seen once. There are 17 residues in the CDR3. Germline V lookup: CDR1 SGHTS, CDR2 YDEGEE. V shed 0 bases, J shed 4 bases, and the junction held 10 bases outside the gene matches. This sequence was found in a woman aged 55 to 70 with acute or convalescent COVID-19. This sequence joins TRBV5-8 and TRBJ2-1; 7 positions agree with TRBD1. Source material: peripheral blood. As DNA, the CDR3 is TGTGCCAGCAGCTTGGGGACAGGAAAAAGGGAATACAATGAGCAGTTCTTC. It codes for CASSLGTGKREYNEQFF. Based on the CDR3 plus reference TRBV5-8 and TRBJ2-1, the full variable domain is EAGVTQSPTHLIKTRGQQATLRCSPISGHTSVYWYQQALGLGLQFLLWYDEGEERNRGNFPPRFSGRQFPNYSSELNVNALELEDSALYLCASSLGTGKREYNEQFFGPGTRLTVL.